This TCR beta chain was observed in a study of T-cell reconstitution after alpha-beta-depleted transplantation in children. Germline loops: CDR1 GTSNPN, CDR2 SVGIG (reference sequence). CDR3 size: 14 residues. V was shortened by 1 base and J by 5 bases, with 14 bases between the two germline ends. The TCRbeta library was prepared with unique molecular identifiers. A single record per CDR3 protein comes from TCRdb applying MiXCR to the PCR reads. This sample has roughly 500,000 distinct CDR3 sequences; approximately 30% occur once, and the top ten carry 2.4%. The source was PBMCs from the stem cell graft donor, collected from the stem cell graft. The V call is TRBV30, the J call TRBJ1-1; the D gene is possibly TRBD1 (5 bases). The clonotype was recovered from a human donor who donated a stem cell graft to a child with aplastic anemia. This CDR3 is CAWSDGQGWTEAFF. CDR3 bases: TGTGCCTGGAGTGACGGCCAGGGATGGACTGAAGCTTTCTTT.